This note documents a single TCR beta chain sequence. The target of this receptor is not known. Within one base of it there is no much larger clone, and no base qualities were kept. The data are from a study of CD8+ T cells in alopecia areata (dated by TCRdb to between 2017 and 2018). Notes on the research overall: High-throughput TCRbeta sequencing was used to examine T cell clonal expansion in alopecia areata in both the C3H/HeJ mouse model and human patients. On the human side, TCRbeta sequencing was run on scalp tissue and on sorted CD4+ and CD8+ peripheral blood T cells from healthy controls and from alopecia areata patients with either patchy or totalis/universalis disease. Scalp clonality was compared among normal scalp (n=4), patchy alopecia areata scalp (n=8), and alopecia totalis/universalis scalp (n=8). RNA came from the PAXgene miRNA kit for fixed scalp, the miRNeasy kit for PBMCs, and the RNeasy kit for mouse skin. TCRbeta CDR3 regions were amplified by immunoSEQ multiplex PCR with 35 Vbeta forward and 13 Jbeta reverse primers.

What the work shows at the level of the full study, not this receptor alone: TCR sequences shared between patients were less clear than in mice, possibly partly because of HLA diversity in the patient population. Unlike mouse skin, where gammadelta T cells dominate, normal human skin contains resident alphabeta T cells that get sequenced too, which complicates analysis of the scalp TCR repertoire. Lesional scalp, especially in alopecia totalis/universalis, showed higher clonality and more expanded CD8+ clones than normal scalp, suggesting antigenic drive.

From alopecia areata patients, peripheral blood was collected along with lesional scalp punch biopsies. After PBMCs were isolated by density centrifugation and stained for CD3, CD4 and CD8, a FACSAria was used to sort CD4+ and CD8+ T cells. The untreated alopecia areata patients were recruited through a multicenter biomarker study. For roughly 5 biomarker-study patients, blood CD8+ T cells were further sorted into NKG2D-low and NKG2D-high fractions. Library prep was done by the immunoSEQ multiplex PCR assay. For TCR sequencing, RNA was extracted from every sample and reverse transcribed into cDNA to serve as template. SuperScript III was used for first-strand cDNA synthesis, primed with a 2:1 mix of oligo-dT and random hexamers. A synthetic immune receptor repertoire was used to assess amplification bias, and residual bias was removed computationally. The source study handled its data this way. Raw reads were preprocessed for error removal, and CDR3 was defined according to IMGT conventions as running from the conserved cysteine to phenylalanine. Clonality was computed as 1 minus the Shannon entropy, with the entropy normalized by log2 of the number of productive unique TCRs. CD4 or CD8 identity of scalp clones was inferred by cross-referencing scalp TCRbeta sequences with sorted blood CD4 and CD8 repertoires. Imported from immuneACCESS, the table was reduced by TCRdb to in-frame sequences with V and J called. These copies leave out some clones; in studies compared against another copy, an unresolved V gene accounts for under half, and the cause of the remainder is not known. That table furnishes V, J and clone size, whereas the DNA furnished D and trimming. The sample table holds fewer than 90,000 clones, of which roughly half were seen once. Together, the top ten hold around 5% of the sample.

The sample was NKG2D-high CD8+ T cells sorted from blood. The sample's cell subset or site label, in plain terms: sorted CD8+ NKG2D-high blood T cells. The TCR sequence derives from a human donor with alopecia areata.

The CDR3 protein sequence reads: CAWSSRDRDFEQYF. Read as DNA, the sequence is TGTGCCTGGAGTTCGAGGGACAGGGACTTCGAGCAGTACTTC. The chain links TRBV30 with TRBJ2-7, with 9 central nucleotides matching TRBD1. Including the terminal cysteine and phenylalanine, the CDR3 comprises 14 residues. The only DNA kept is the CDR3, 42 bases in frame from the first base. According to the germline V gene (reference sequence), CDR1 reads GTSNPN and CDR2 reads SVGIG. Clipping removes 2 bases from V and 6 bases from J, with 8 as the unmatched junction base count.